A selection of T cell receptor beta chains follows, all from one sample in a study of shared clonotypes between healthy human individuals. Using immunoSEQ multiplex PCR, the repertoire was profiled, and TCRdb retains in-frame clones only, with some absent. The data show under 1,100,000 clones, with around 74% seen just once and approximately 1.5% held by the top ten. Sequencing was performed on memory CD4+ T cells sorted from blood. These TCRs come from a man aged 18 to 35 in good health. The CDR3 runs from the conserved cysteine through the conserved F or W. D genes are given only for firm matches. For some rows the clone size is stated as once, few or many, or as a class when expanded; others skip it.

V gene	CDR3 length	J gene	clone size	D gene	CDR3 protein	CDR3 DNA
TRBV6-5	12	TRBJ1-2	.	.	CASSFGTGGYTF	TGTGCCAGCAGTTTTGGGACGGGTGGCTACACCTTC
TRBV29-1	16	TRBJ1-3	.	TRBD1	CSVERQGSYSGNTIYF	TGCAGCGTTGAAAGACAGGGCAGTTACTCTGGAAACACCATATATTTT
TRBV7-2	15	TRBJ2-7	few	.	CASSFAWDTSYEQYF	TGTGCCAGCAGCTTCGCATGGGACACCTCCTACGAGCAGTACTTC
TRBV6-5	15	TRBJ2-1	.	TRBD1	CASRPDRDSYNEQFF	TGTGCCAGCAGACCGGACAGGGACTCCTACAATGAGCAGTTCTTC
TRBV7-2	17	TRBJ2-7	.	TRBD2	CASSSGVGLAGPYEQYF	TGTGCCAGCAGCTCCGGGGTGGGGCTAGCGGGACCCTACGAGCAGTACTTC
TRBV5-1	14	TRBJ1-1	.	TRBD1	CASRGQGTNTEAFF	TGCGCCAGCAGAGGACAGGGGACAAACACTGAAGCTTTCTTT
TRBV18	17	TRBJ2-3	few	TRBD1	CASSLGTGGSGTDTQYF	TGTGCCAGCTCACTGGGGACAGGGGGTTCGGGCACAGATACGCAGTATTTT
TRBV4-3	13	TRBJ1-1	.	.	CASSPTVLREAFF	TGCGCCAGCAGCCCCACAGTCCTTAGAGAAGCTTTCTTT
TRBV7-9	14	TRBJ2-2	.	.	CASRPNKGAGELFF	TGTGCCAGCAGACCTAACAAAGGCGCCGGGGAGCTGTTTTTT
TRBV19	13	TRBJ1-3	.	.	CASSTDTGATIYF	TGTGCCAGTAGTACGGACACGGGAGCTACCATATATTTT
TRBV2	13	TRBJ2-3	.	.	CASSLGSTDTQYF	TGTGCCAGCAGCCTAGGGAGCACAGATACGCAGTATTTT
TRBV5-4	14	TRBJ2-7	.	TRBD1	CASSQDRGPYEQYF	TGTGCCAGCAGCCAGGACAGGGGGCCCTACGAGCAGTACTTC
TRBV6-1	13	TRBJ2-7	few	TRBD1	CASRTGGFPEQYF	TGTGCCTCACGGACAGGGGGCTTTCCCGAGCAGTACTTC
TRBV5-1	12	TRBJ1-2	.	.	CASSVGRAGYTF	TGCGCCAGCAGCGTCGGACGGGCGGGCTACACCTTC
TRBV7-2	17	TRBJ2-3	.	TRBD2	CASSLARLAGGPDTQYF	TGTGCCAGCAGCTTAGCTAGACTAGCGGGGGGGCCAGATACGCAGTATTTT
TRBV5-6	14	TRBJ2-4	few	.	CASSVGLGLNIQYF	TGTGCCAGCAGCGTGGGACTTGGGTTAAACATTCAGTACTTC
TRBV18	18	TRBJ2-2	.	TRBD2	CASSPSASGRVNTGELFF	TGTGCCAGCTCACCATCGGCTAGCGGGAGGGTGAACACCGGGGAGCTGTTTTTT
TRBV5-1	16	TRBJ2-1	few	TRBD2	CASIPGTSGRSGEQFF	TGCGCCAGCATCCCCGGGACTAGCGGGAGATCCGGAGAGCAGTTCTTC
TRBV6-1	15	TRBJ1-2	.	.	CASSLNTVSSYGYTF	TGTGCCAGCAGTTTGAATACAGTCTCCTCCTATGGCTACACCTTC
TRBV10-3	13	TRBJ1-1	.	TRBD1	CATGDRARTEAFF	TGTGCCACCGGAGACAGGGCCCGCACTGAAGCTTTCTTT
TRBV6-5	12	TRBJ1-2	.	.	CASSSNNYGYTF	TGTGCCAGCAGTTCAAACAACTATGGCTACACCTTC
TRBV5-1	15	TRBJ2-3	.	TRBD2	CASSLTSPSTDTQYF	TGCGCCAGCAGCCTGACTAGCCCCAGCACAGATACGCAGTATTTT
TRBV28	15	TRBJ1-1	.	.	CASSLRRGLNTEAFF	TGTGCCAGCAGTTTACGCCGGGGACTGAACACTGAAGCTTTCTTT
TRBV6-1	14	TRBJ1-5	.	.	CASTSGWADQPQHF	TGTGCCAGCACTTCCGGATGGGCAGATCAGCCCCAGCATTTT
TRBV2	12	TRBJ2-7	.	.	CASSEDSHRQYF	TGTGCCAGCAGTGAAGACTCCCATCGCCAGTACTTC
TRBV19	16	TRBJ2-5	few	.	CASSIPGRGGGETQYF	TGTGCCAGTAGTATCCCGGGCAGGGGGGGAGGAGAGACCCAGTACTTC
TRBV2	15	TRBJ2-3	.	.	CASSADRLPTDTQYF	TGTGCCAGCAGTGCCGACAGGCTCCCCACAGATACGCAGTATTTT
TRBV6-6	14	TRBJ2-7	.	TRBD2	CASTSGGLSYEQYF	TGTGCCAGCACCAGCGGGGGCCTCTCCTACGAGCAGTACTTC
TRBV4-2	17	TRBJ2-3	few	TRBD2	CASSLGTSGLSTDTQYF	TGTGCCAGCAGTTTAGGGACTAGCGGTCTAAGCACAGATACGCAGTATTTT
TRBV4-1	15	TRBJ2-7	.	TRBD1	CASSPPERTGGEQYF	TGCGCCAGCAGCCCCCCCGAGAGGACAGGCGGCGAGCAGTACTTC